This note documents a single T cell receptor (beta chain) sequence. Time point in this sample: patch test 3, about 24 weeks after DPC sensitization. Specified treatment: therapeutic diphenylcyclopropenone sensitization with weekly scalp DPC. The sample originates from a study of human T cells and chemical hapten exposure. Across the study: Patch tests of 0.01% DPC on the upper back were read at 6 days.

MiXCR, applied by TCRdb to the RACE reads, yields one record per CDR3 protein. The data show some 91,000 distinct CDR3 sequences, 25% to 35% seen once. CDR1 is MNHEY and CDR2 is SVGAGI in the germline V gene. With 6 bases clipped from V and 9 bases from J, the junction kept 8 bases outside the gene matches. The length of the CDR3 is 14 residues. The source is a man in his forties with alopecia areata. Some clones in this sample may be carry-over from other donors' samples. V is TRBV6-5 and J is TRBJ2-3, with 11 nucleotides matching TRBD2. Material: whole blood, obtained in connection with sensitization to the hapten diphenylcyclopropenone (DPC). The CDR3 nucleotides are TGTGCCAGCAGAGGGGGACTAGCGGTCGGGACGCAGTATTTT. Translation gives CASRGGLAVGTQYF.